This T cell receptor (beta chain) came from a study of blood T cell repertoires in COVID-19. Turning to the study itself: Acute-phase and convalescent COVID-19 samples originated in the United States, Italy and Spain. The analysed material was cDNA or gDNA that came from T cells, B-cell-depleted T cells, or PBMCs.

TCRdb's table, derived via immunoSEQ multiplex PCR, lists solely in-frame clones and lacks some. The table includes 200,000 to 250,000 clones, 92% detected once. The CDR3 totals 13 residues. Germline-derived CDR1 and CDR2 are MNHNS and SASEGT. Trimming left V 2 bases short and J 6 bases short, with 8 bases between. Followed over time, Seattle patients had been enrolled while infection was active. This chain joins TRBV6-1 and TRBJ2-1, with D uncertain. The receptor comes from a man in his sixties with COVID-19, enrolled during active disease. The sequenced material came from peripheral blood. The CDR3 loop is CASSELSPNEQFF. CDR3 nucleotide sequence: TGTGCCAGCAGTGAACTAAGCCCCAATGAGCAGTTCTTC.